A selection of T cell receptor beta chains follows, all from one sample in a study of metastatic and nonmetastatic thyroid tumors. TCRdb re-called clones from the PCR reads using MiXCR. The data contain 25,000 to 35,000 clones, 9.5% to 14% of them seen just once; the ten biggest clones take up more than 15%. The sequenced sample consisted of blood. These receptor sequences come from a female donor with papillary thyroid cancer or a benign thyroid nodule (not recorded which). Some clones in this sample may be carry-over from other donors' samples. Both conserved end residues are part of each CDR3. The order of the fields is J gene, D gene, V gene, CDR3 protein. The D gene is left open where the match is weak.

J gene: TRBJ2-1; D gene: TRBD2; V gene: TRBV6-4; CDR3 protein: CASSDSTSGRHEQFF
J gene: TRBJ1-1; D gene: -; V gene: TRBV15; CDR3 protein: CATRELGGSTEAFF
J gene: TRBJ2-7; D gene: -; V gene: TRBV2; CDR3 protein: CASSEAGWTALRQYF
J gene: TRBJ1-2; D gene: TRBD1; V gene: TRBV7-9; CDR3 protein: CASSLAAGGAYGYTF
J gene: TRBJ1-1; D gene: -; V gene: TRBV7-2; CDR3 protein: CASSLVVNTEAFF
J gene: TRBJ2-3; D gene: TRBD1; V gene: TRBV18; CDR3 protein: CASSYGQGSTDTQYF
J gene: TRBJ2-7; D gene: -; V gene: TRBV20-1; CDR3 protein: CSVTRGPYEQYF
J gene: TRBJ1-2; D gene: -; V gene: TRBV15; CDR3 protein: CATSRATEGYTF
J gene: TRBJ1-1; D gene: -; V gene: TRBV5-4; CDR3 protein: CASTHLNRLNTEAFF
J gene: TRBJ2-5; D gene: -; V gene: TRBV18; CDR3 protein: CASSPAQGGLETQYF
J gene: TRBJ2-1; D gene: -; V gene: TRBV9; CDR3 protein: CASSRADSYNEQFF
J gene: TRBJ1-1; D gene: TRBD1; V gene: TRBV10-3; CDR3 protein: CAISELRDRKAFF
J gene: TRBJ2-3; D gene: TRBD2; V gene: TRBV5-1; CDR3 protein: CASSLTASGRGTDTQYF
J gene: TRBJ1-1; D gene: -; V gene: TRBV5-4; CDR3 protein: CASCLGRINTEAFF
J gene: TRBJ1-2; D gene: TRBD1; V gene: TRBV13; CDR3 protein: CTSSNLQGAYGYTF
J gene: TRBJ1-1; D gene: TRBD1; V gene: TRBV4-3; CDR3 protein: CASSQVLQGGTSAFF
J gene: TRBJ2-7; D gene: TRBD2; V gene: TRBV19; CDR3 protein: CASSTGLAGGVERYEQYF
J gene: TRBJ2-7; D gene: -; V gene: TRBV6-1; CDR3 protein: CASSPPGAASQQYF
J gene: TRBJ2-5; D gene: -; V gene: TRBV3-1; CDR3 protein: CASSQVEPAQYF
J gene: TRBJ1-2; D gene: TRBD1; V gene: TRBV27; CDR3 protein: CASSFGRGNGYTF
J gene: TRBJ2-7; D gene: TRBD2; V gene: TRBV6-2/TRBV6-3; CDR3 protein: CASSYGLAGSYEQYF
J gene: TRBJ2-5; D gene: -; V gene: TRBV2; CDR3 protein: CASTARGGENQETQYF
J gene: TRBJ2-3; D gene: TRBD2; V gene: TRBV28; CDR3 protein: CASSRWEGASLTDTQYF
J gene: TRBJ2-3; D gene: -; V gene: TRBV19; CDR3 protein: CASSIPNPDTQYF
J gene: TRBJ2-4; D gene: TRBD1; V gene: TRBV7-8; CDR3 protein: CASSDADRHIQYF
J gene: TRBJ2-1; D gene: TRBD1; V gene: TRBV10-3; CDR3 protein: CAISGDRGNEQFF
J gene: TRBJ1-1; D gene: -; V gene: TRBV12-5; CDR3 protein: CASGSPEWGGTLNTEAFF